These T cell receptor beta chains were read from a single sample in a study of T cells in Graves' hyperthyroidism and ophthalmopathy. TCRdb re-called the multiplex PCR reads through MiXCR, storing one row per CDR3 protein. The table records some 500,000 distinct CDR3 sequences, roughly a quarter of them present only once. Material for sequencing was blood. All receptors derive from a woman between 25 and 40 years old with Graves' ophthalmopathy. Each CDR3 is given with its conserved first and last residue. D genes are given only for firm matches. Clone sizes are given selectively: once, few, many, or a class where the clone is expanded.

J gene,V gene,clone size,D gene,CDR3 protein,CDR3 DNA
TRBJ2-2,TRBV6-1,many,.,CASSEVGTANPGELFF,TGTGCCAGCAGTGAGGTGGGGACGGCCAACCCCGGGGAGCTGTTTTTT
TRBJ2-7,TRBV2,.,TRBD1,CASRRQGVGYEQYF,TGTGCCAGCAGAAGACAGGGCGTTGGCTACGAGCAGTACTTC
TRBJ1-2,TRBV11-2,.,.,CASSLMGRDYYGYTF,TGTGCCAGCAGCTTAATGGGCAGAGACTACTATGGCTACACCTTC
TRBJ2-7,TRBV12-3/TRBV12-4,.,TRBD2,CASSLLGFNWASGGYSYEQYF,TGTGCCAGCAGTTTACTGGGTTTCAATTGGGCTAGCGGGGGCTACTCCTACGAGCAGTACTTC
TRBJ1-5,TRBV4-2,few,.,CASSQGWDERYSNQPQHF,TGTGCCAGCAGCCAAGGGTGGGACGAACGTTATAGCAATCAGCCCCAGCATTTT
TRBJ2-2,TRBV11-2,many,TRBD1,CASSFDRVAGELFF,TGTGCCAGCAGTTTTGACAGGGTTGCCGGGGAGCTGTTTTTT
TRBJ1-2,TRBV5-1,many,.,CASSGGGNYGYTF,TGCGCCAGCAGCGGAGGAGGGAACTATGGCTACACCTTC
TRBJ1-1,TRBV6-5,.,.,CASSYSRPRGTEAFF,TGTGCCAGCAGTTACTCGAGACCGCGGGGCACTGAAGCTTTCTTT
TRBJ1-1,TRBV7-2,.,.,CANRILSTEAFF,TGTGCCAACAGGATTCTAAGCACTGAAGCTTTCTTT
TRBJ2-5,TRBV12-3/TRBV12-4,many,TRBD2,CASSAGTSGVETQYF,TGTGCCAGCAGTGCCGGGACTAGCGGGGTCGAGACCCAGTACTTC
TRBJ1-6,TRBV20-1,few,TRBD1,CSARDDGQGLYNSPLHF,TGCAGTGCTAGAGATGACGGACAGGGCCTCTATAATTCACCCCTCCACTTT
TRBJ2-7,TRBV6-2/TRBV6-3,.,.,CASSSPGTRNYEQYF,TGTGCCAGCAGTTCCCCCGGGACGAGAAACTACGAGCAGTACTTC
TRBJ1-5,TRBV19,few,.,CASSIGPLSNQPQHF,TGTGCCAGTAGTATAGGGCCCCTGAGCAATCAGCCCCAGCATTTT
TRBJ2-7,TRBV28,few,TRBD1,CATLSQDRGSYEQYF,TGTGCCACCCTATCCCAGGACAGGGGTTCCTACGAGCAGTACTTC
TRBJ1-3,TRBV18,.,.,CASSARAGIQTSGNTIYF,TGTGCCAGCTCAGCAAGGGCGGGGATACAAACCTCTGGAAACACCATATATTTT
TRBJ2-5,TRBV20-1,many,TRBD2,CSASLTSGGANFQETQYF,TGCAGTGCTTCCTTAACTAGCGGGGGGGCTAACTTCCAAGAGACCCAGTACTTC
TRBJ2-5,TRBV5-1,.,.,CASSIKETQYF,TGCGCCAGCAGCATCAAAGAGACCCAGTACTTC
TRBJ1-1,TRBV2,many,.,CASIRDLVNTEAFF,TGTGCCAGCATCCGGGACCTAGTAAACACTGAAGCTTTCTTT
TRBJ2-2,TRBV6-5,.,TRBD1,CASSYTQGAGGELFF,TGTGCCAGCAGTTACACTCAGGGGGCAGGAGGGGAGCTGTTTTTT
TRBJ1-2,TRBV6-5,many,.,CASNSLVLGYTF,TGTGCCAGCAATTCTCTTGTTTTAGGCTACACCTTC
TRBJ1-5,TRBV19,many,.,CASNQGNQPQHF,TGTGCCAGCAATCAAGGCAATCAGCCCCAGCATTTT
TRBJ1-1,TRBV6-5,.,.,CASSYAHLNTEAFF,TGTGCCAGCAGTTATGCGCACCTAAACACTGAAGCTTTCTTT
TRBJ2-2,TRBV12-3/TRBV12-4,.,.,CASRAREGRNTGELFF,TGTGCCAGCAGGGCCCGGGAAGGGAGGAACACCGGGGAGCTGTTTTTT
TRBJ1-1,TRBV6-1,many,.,CASSEALWGDEAFF,TGTGCCAGCAGTGAAGCGCTCTGGGGGGATGAAGCTTTCTTT
TRBJ2-5,TRBV4-1,many,TRBD2,CASSQEGGLAGKETQYF,TGCGCCAGCAGCCAAGAAGGCGGGCTAGCGGGGAAAGAGACCCAGTACTTC
TRBJ1-6,TRBV12-3/TRBV12-4,many,.,CASRRGQQINSPLHF,TGTGCCAGCAGGCGAGGACAGCAAATTAATTCACCCCTCCACTTT
TRBJ2-7,TRBV6-2/TRBV6-3,few,TRBD1,CASSYLRTGGEYEQYF,TGTGCCAGCAGTTACCTACGGACAGGGGGAGAATACGAGCAGTACTTC
TRBJ2-7,TRBV6-5,few,.,CASSLPQTESSYEQYF,TGTGCCAGCAGTTTACCCCAGACGGAGAGCTCCTACGAGCAGTACTTC
TRBJ2-5,TRBV10-2,.,TRBD2,CASSAGGSEKTQYF,TGCGCCAGCAGCGCCGGGGGGTCCGAGAAGACCCAGTACTTC
TRBJ1-1,TRBV6-1,.,TRBD1,CASRSLQGQGEDTEAFF,TGTGCCAGCAGATCGTTACAGGGACAGGGGGAGGACACTGAAGCTTTCTTT
TRBJ2-7,TRBV14,many,.,CASSQVEHEQYF,TGTGCCAGCAGCCAAGTCGAGCACGAGCAGTACTTC
TRBJ2-7,TRBV28,.,.,CASSESGRVGEQYF,TGTGCCAGCAGTGAAAGTGGGCGGGTAGGGGAGCAGTACTTC
TRBJ1-1,TRBV5-5,many,.,CASIQMSGQGAFF,TGTGCCAGCATCCAGATGTCGGGGCAGGGAGCTTTCTTT
TRBJ1-5,TRBV6-5,many,.,CASSPVITDQPQHF,TGTGCCAGCAGCCCGGTGATTACCGATCAGCCCCAGCATTTT
TRBJ1-5,TRBV12-3/TRBV12-4,many,TRBD1,CASSPMGQFGLPQHF,TGTGCCAGCAGCCCCATGGGACAGTTTGGGCTCCCCCAGCATTTT